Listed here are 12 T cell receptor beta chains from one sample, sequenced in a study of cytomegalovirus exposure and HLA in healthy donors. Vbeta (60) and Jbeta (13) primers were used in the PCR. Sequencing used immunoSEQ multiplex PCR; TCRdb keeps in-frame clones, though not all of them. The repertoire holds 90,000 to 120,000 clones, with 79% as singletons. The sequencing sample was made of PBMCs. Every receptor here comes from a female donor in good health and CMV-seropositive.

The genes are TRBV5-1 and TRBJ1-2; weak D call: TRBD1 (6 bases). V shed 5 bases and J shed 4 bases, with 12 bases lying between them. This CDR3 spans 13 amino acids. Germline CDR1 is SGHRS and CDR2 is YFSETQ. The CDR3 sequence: CASSNTGTYGYTF. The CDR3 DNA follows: TGCGCCAGCAGTAATACAGGGACCTATGGCTACACCTTC. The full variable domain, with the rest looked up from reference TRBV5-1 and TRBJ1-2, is KAGVTQTPRYLIKTRGQQVTLSCSPISGHRSVSWYQQTPGQGLQFLFEYFSETQRNKGNFPGRFSGRQFSNSRSEMNVSTLELGDSALYLCASSNTGTYGYTFGSGTRLTVV.

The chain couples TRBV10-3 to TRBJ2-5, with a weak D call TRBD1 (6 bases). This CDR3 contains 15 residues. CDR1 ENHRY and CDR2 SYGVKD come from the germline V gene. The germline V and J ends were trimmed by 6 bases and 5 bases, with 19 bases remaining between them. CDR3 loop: CAISEGTHTRETQYF. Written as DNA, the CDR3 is TGTGCCATCAGCGAGGGGACACATACCCGGGAGACCCAGTACTTC.

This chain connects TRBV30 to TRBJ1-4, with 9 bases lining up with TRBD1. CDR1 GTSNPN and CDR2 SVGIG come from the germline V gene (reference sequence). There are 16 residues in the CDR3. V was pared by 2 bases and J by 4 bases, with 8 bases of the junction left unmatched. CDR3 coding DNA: TGTGCCTGGAGTCTCCCGGGACAGGGCCTTAATGAAAAACTGTTTTTT. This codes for CAWSLPGQGLNEKLFF.

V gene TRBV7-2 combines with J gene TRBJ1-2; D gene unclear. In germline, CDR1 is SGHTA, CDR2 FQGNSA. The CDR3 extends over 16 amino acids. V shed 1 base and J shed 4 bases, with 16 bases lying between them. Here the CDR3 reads CASSLVFAGSVYGYTF. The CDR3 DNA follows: TGTGCCAGCAGCTTAGTTTTCGCCGGTTCCGTCTATGGCTACACCTTC. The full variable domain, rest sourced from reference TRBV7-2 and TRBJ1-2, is GAGVSQSPSNKVTEKGKDVELRCDPISGHTALYWYRQSLGQGLEFLIYFQGNSAPDKSGLPSDRFSAERTGGSVSTLTIQRTQQEDSAVYLCASSLVFAGSVYGYTFGSGTRLTVV.

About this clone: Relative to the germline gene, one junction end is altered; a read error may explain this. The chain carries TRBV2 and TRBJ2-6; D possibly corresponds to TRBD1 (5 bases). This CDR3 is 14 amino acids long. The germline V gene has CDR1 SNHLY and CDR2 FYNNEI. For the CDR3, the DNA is TGTGCCAGTTCAGCCTCCTCTGGGGCCAACGGCCTGACTTTC. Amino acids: CASSASSGANGLTF.

The DNA for the CDR3 is TGTGCCAGCAGCTTTATACTAGCGGAGGAAAGCACAGATACGCAGTATTTT. It is translated as CASSFILAEESTDTQYF. The chain couples TRBV11-2 to TRBJ2-3, with 8 positions matching TRBD2. The germline V gene encodes CDR1 SGHAT and CDR2 FQNNGV. The CDR3 consists of 17 residues. The trim removed 3 bases at V and 0 bases at J, leaving 8 bases unmatched.

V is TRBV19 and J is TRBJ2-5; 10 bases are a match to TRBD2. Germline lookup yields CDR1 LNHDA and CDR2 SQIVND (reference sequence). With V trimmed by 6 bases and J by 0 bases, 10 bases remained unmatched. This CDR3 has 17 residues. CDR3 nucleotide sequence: TGTGCCAGTAGAAAGCGGGGGGGCGGTGTGTACCAAGAGACCCAGTACTTC. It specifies CASRKRGGGVYQETQYF.

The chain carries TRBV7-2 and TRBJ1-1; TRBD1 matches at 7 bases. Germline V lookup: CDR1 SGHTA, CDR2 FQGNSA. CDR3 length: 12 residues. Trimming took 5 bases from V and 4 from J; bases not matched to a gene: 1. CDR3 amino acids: CASSQGGTEAFF. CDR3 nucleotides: TGTGCCAGCAGCCAGGGGGGCACTGAAGCTTTCTTT.

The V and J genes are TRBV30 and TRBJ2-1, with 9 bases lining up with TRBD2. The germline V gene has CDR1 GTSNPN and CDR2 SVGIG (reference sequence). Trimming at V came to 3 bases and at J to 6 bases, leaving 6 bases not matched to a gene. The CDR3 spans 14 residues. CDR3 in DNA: TGTGCCTGGAGGGGGCGGGGGGGCCTCAATGAGCAGTTCTTC. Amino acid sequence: CAWRGRGGLNEQFF.

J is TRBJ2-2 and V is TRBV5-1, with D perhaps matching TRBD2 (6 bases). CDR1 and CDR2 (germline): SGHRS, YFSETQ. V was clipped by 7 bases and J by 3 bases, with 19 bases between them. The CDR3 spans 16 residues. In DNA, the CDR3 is TGCGCCAGCTACGGGGGAGGTGGTGCGGACACCGGGGAGCTGTTTTTT. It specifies CASYGGGGADTGELFF.

Here the CDR3 reads CASSSSGLHEQYF. The DNA of the CDR3 is TGTGCCAGCAGTTCCTCTGGGCTCCACGAGCAGTACTTC. This sequence joins TRBV27 and TRBJ2-7, with D hard to call. The CDR3 totals 13 residues. Looked up from germline, CDR1 is MNHEY and CDR2 is SMNVEV (reference sequence). Trimming removed 4 bases at V and 5 bases at J, with 12 bases between.

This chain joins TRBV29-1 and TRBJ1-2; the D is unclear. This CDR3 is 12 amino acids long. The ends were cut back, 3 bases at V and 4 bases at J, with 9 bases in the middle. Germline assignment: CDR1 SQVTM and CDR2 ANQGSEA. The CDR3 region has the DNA TGCAGCGTTGATGAGGAAAGCTATGGCTACACCTTC. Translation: CSVDEESYGYTF.